The rows below give T cell receptor beta chains drawn from one sample of a study of CD8 T cells in ankylosing spondylitis. TCRdb itself ran the 5' RACE reads through MiXCR, one entry per CDR3 protein. The sample consists of approximately 550,000 distinct CDR3 sequences, approximately 11% of them appearing once. Sequenced: blood, either unsorted or a sorted T cell fraction (not recorded which). Receptors were obtained from a male donor with ankylosing spondylitis. CDR3s include the opening cysteine and the closing phenylalanine or tryptophan. The D gene is left open where the match is weak. Where a row states a size, it is once, few, many or the class of an expanded clone; other rows omit it.

cdr3_nt cdr3_aa v_call d_call clone_size j_call
TGCGCCAGCAGCCGAGTACTAGCGGGAGGCGCAGATACGCAGTATTTT CASSRVLAGGADTQYF TRBV5-1 TRBD2 NA TRBJ2-3
TGTGCCAGCAGCCCAATAGCGGGATCCGGGGAGCTGTTTTTT CASSPIAGSGELFF TRBV3-1 TRBD2 NA TRBJ2-2
TGTGCCAGCAGTTTAAATCGGCGGATAGCCTACAATGAGCAGTTCTTC CASSLNRRIAYNEQFF TRBV27 NA NA TRBJ2-1
TGCGCCAGCAGCCTCAAACTAGCGGGCCTCTACGAGCAGTACTTC CASSLKLAGLYEQYF TRBV5-1 TRBD2 many TRBJ2-7
TGTGCCAGCAGCGAGCGAGGTCTCTCTGGAAACACCATATATTTT CASSERGLSGNTIYF TRBV3-1 NA few TRBJ1-3
TGTGCCAGCAGCGTAAGTGGGGAGACCCAGTACTTC CASSVSGETQYF TRBV3-1 NA NA TRBJ2-5
TGTGCCACCGCGGCTAGCGGGTCTTGGGAGCTGTTTTTT CATAASGSWELFF TRBV24-1 TRBD2 many TRBJ2-2
TGCGCCAGCACGCTTGGAGCGGCGGACCATCGCGATGAGCAGTTCTTC CASTLGAADHRDEQFF TRBV5-1 NA few TRBJ2-1
TGTGCCAGCAGCCCCGGGACTAGCGGGACCGGAGAGACCCAGTACTTC CASSPGTSGTGETQYF TRBV6-1 TRBD2 NA TRBJ2-5
TGTGCCAGCCGACCACGAGCAGGGGCCTTTGTATATACGCAGTATTTT CASRPRAGAFVYTQYF TRBV11-2 NA many TRBJ2-3
TGTGCCAGCGGGGTGTTCACCGGGGAGCTGTTTTTT CASGVFTGELFF TRBV6-5 NA NA TRBJ2-2
TGTGCCACCAGCTTCTCGGACAGGACGAACACTGAAGCTTTCTTT CATSFSDRTNTEAFF TRBV15 TRBD1 NA TRBJ1-1